The sequence of this TCR beta chain was determined in a study of T cells after yellow fever vaccination. In TCRdb, the 5' RACE reads were re-called with MiXCR into one record per CDR3 protein. The table includes some 320,000 distinct CDR3 sequences, approximately 4% detected once. The sample holds many counts of this clonotype. V gave up 3 bases and J gave up 8 bases, with 10 bases separating them. Looked up from germline, CDR1 is MNHEY and CDR2 is SVGAGI. There are 13 residues in the CDR3. This TCR derives from a man aged 18 to 30 who received the YFV17D yellow fever vaccine. This chain uses TRBV6-5 with TRBJ1-4; D remains ambiguous. The source was PBMCs, collected 5 days after the yellow fever booster vaccination. Here the CDR3 reads CASSYSSWEKLFF. Here the CDR3 DNA reads TGTGCCAGCAGTTATAGTAGCTGGGAAAAACTGTTTTTT.